This is a list of T cell receptor beta chains from one sample in a study of regulatory dendritic cells for organ transplantation. These TCRs' antigens remain unknown. This table comes from immunoSEQ multiplex PCR, and its TCRdb copy is limited to in-frame clones, with some not included. Of about 4,400 clones in the sample, about two thirds were seen once. Sequenced material: memory CD8+ T cells from blood cultured with dendritic cells. The receptors were gathered from a human donor in good health. The CDR3 runs from the conserved cysteine through the conserved F or W. A D gene is named only where the DNA matches it firmly. Size is stated for part of the rows, as once, few or many counts, or as a class when the clone is expanded.

CDR3nt	CDR3aa	j_gene	abundance	v_gene	d_gene
TGCAGCGTTGAAGCCCCGGGCCCAGGAGGTCCTTACGAGCAGTACTTC	CSVEAPGPGGPYEQYF	TRBJ2-7	.	TRBV29-1	.
TGTGCCAGCCGGTACTCTCCACGGGGCACAGATACGCAGTATTTT	CASRYSPRGTDTQYF	TRBJ2-3	.	TRBV28	.
TGTGCCAGCAGCTTTTTCGGTTCAGGGGCCCGAGATACGCAGTATTTT	CASSFFGSGARDTQYF	TRBJ2-3	.	TRBV4-2	.
TGTGCCAGCAGCGTAGCTCCAGGGGGCACTAATGAAAAACTGTTTTTT	CASSVAPGGTNEKLFF	TRBJ1-4	.	TRBV9	TRBD1
TGTGCCAGCAGCTTATCAACGGACTCACTCCACGCAGATACGCAGTATTTT	CASSLSTDSLHADTQYF	TRBJ2-3	.	TRBV7-9	.
TGTGCCAGCAGTGATTCGTACACCGGGGAGCTGTTTTTT	CASSDSYTGELFF	TRBJ2-2	few	TRBV25-1	.
TGTGCCAGCAGGACCGGACTCTCTAGCACAGATACGCAGTATTTT	CASRTGLSSTDTQYF	TRBJ2-3	once	TRBV27	.
TGCGCCAGTCGGACACTTTCCCAAAACACCATATATTTT	CASRTLSQNTIYF	TRBJ1-3	.	TRBV4-3	.
TGTGCCAGCAGTTTAGGGGACACCGGCACCTACGAGCAGTACTTC	CASSLGDTGTYEQYF	TRBJ2-7	once	TRBV27	.
TGCGCCAGCAGCCAAGAGGAGGGTTTCATGAGCACAGATACGCAGTATTTT	CASSQEEGFMSTDTQYF	TRBJ2-3	.	TRBV4-3	.
TGTGCCAGTAGTATCCATGGAGGAAATCAGCCCCAGCATTTT	CASSIHGGNQPQHF	TRBJ1-5	few	TRBV19	.
TGTGCCATCAGTGAGTCGACAGGGAGATACTACGAGCAGTACTTC	CAISESTGRYYEQYF	TRBJ2-7	.	TRBV10-3	TRBD1
TGTGCCAGCAGAGGGACAGGGATAATATATGGCTACACCTTC	CASRGTGIIYGYTF	TRBJ1-2	once	TRBV11-2	TRBD1
TGTGCCAGCAGTACTAGCGGGAGCACAGATACGCAGTATTTT	CASSTSGSTDTQYF	TRBJ2-3	.	TRBV6-4	TRBD2
TGTGCCAGCAGCACTCGGGACGTCCGCGCCGCCTACGAGCAGTACTTC	CASSTRDVRAAYEQYF	TRBJ2-7	.	TRBV21-1	.
TGTGCCAGCAGCTTAGGGTCGGCTAACTATGGCTACACCTTC	CASSLGSANYGYTF	TRBJ1-2	.	TRBV7-8	.
TGTGCCAGCAGCCAGGGTCCAACGGCTGAAGCTTTCTTT	CASSQGPTAEAFF	TRBJ1-1	.	TRBV9	.
TGTGCCAGCAGCCCTCACGACCTACCTATTAACTATGGCTACACCTTC	CASSPHDLPINYGYTF	TRBJ1-2	.	TRBV9	.
TGTGCCGGCCTTCGGGAGGGTACGCAGTATTTT	CAGLREGTQYF	TRBJ2-3	once	TRBV28	TRBD2
TGTGCCAGCAGTGACGAGGGTAGCTCCTACAATGAGCAGTTCTTC	CASSDEGSSYNEQFF	TRBJ2-1	.	TRBV6-4	.
TGTGCCAGCAGCCCTACCGACTCAAGTGGCACCTACGAGCAGTACTTC	CASSPTDSSGTYEQYF	TRBJ2-7	.	TRBV7-2	.
TGTGCCAGCAGCCAAGCCCCGGGGGACACTGAAGCTTTCTTT	CASSQAPGDTEAFF	TRBJ1-1	.	TRBV4-2	.
TGTGCCAGCAGTGAGGTGTCTGCGACAGGGGATGAAAAACTGTTTTTT	CASSEVSATGDEKLFF	TRBJ1-4	few	TRBV6-1	TRBD1
TGTGCCAGCGGACTGACAGGGGGCGGTCAGTACTTC	CASGLTGGGQYF	TRBJ2-7	.	TRBV27	TRBD1
TGTGCCAGTAGTATGACTAGCTATAATGAGCAGTTCTTC	CASSMTSYNEQFF	TRBJ2-1	.	TRBV19	TRBD2
TGTGCCAGCAGTTTATCGGTTAGTACAAAGACCTACGAGCAGTACTTC	CASSLSVSTKTYEQYF	TRBJ2-7	few	TRBV27	.
TGCAGTGCTAGTGAGCCGATTGAAGCTTTCTTT	CSASEPIEAFF	TRBJ1-1	few	TRBV20-1	.